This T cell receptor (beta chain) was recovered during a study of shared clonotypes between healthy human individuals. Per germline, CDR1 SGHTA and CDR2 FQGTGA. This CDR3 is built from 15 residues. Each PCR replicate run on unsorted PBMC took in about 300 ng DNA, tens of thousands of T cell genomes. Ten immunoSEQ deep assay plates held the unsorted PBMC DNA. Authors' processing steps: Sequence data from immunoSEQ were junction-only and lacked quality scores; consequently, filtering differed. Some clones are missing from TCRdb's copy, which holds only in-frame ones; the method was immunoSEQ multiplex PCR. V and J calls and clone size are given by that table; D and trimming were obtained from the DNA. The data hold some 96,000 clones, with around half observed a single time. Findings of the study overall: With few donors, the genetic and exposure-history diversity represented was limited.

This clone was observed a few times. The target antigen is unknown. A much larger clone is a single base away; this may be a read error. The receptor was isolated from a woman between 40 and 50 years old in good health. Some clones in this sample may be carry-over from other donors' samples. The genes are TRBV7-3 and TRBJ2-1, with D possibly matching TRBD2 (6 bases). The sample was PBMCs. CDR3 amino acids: CASSAAGTAYNERFF. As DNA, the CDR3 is TGTGCCAGCAGCGCAGCCGGGACTGCCTACAATGAGCGGTTCTTC.